Listed here are 23 T cell receptor beta chains from one sample, sequenced in a study of vaccination and CD4 T cells after COVID-19. The Oncomine TCR Beta short-read assay sequenced DNA from cultured CD4+ T cells. TCRdb processed the PCR reads anew with MiXCR; each CDR3 protein has one entry. The table records around 17,000 distinct CDR3 sequences, over 45% of them present only once. Treatment denoted: approximately nine-day PBMC culture with coronavirus spike peptide pools or control peptides (ViraFEST assay). No antigens are known for them. Sequencing was done on a sample of CD4+ T cells from blood, cultured in vitro. The receptor source for this set is a human donor who had recovered from COVID-19.

The J gene is TRBJ1-3, the V gene TRBV6-1; D gene unclear. V shed 6 bases and J shed 7 bases, with 4 bases lying between them. Germline CDR1 MNHNS, CDR2 SASEGT. CDR3 length equals 10 residues. The chain's CDR3 is CASRRNTIYF. In nucleotides, the CDR3 is TGTGCCAGCAGGCGGAACACCATATATTTT.

This clonotype showed up just once. V gene TRBV6-2 or TRBV6-3 combines with J gene TRBJ1-1; TRBD1 matches at 7 bases. This CDR3 is 16 amino acids long. The germline CDR1 and CDR2 sequences are MNHEY and SVGEGT. After removal of 0 bases from V and 2 bases from J, the junction contained 6 bases not matched to a gene. CDR3 DNA: TGTGCCAGCAGTTACTCGACGGGACAGCCAAACACTGAAGCTTTCTTT. It encodes CASSYSTGQPNTEAFF.

This clonotype was seen more than once but under ten times. The V and J genes are TRBV20-1 and TRBJ2-5, with D maybe TRBD2 (5 bases). Trimming removed 3 bases at V and 5 bases at J, with 13 bases between. CDR1 and CDR2 from the germline V gene are DFQATT and SNEGSKA (reference sequence). This CDR3 is 13 amino acids long. The CDR3 nucleotides are TGCAGTGCTAGGGAGGCTCGCCAGGAGACCCAGTACTTC. Residues: CSAREARQETQYF.

V is TRBV3-1 and J is TRBJ2-2, with D uncertain. Germline CDR1 LGHDT, CDR2 YNNKEL (reference sequence). This CDR3 is built from 14 residues. V lost 2 bases and J lost 1, with 5 bases in between. The CDR3 DNA sequence: TGTGCCAGCAGCCAATACGGGAACACCGGGGAGCTGTTTTTT. It encodes CASSQYGNTGELFF.

This sequence joins TRBV19 and TRBJ2-5; 11 bases are a match to TRBD2. Germline assignment: CDR1 LNHDA and CDR2 SQIVND (reference sequence). This CDR3 comprises 17 residues. V lost 6 bases to trimming and J lost 0 bases; unmatched junction nucleotides: 9. The CDR3 spells CASSGPTSGAYQETQYF. In DNA, the CDR3 is TGTGCCAGTAGCGGCCCGACTAGCGGGGCGTACCAAGAGACCCAGTACTTC.

The genes are TRBV27 and TRBJ2-2, with D unclear. V was shortened by 6 bases and J by 8 bases, with 13 bases between the two germline ends. The CDR3 runs to 13 residues. Germline V gene sequence: CDR1 MNHEY, CDR2 SMNVEV (reference sequence). CDR3 nucleotide sequence: TGTGCCAGCAGCACCCGGATTTGGGGGGAGCTGTTTTTT. Its translation is CASSTRIWGELFF.

This clonotype has only a few counts. The chain uses TRBV15 and TRBJ1-2, with 9 bases lining up with TRBD1. From germline, CDR1 is LNHNV and CDR2 YYDKDF (reference sequence). The CDR3 is 18 amino acids. The ends lost 0 bases at V and 0 bases at J; junction bases unmatched: 8. The CDR3 spells CATSRERFTGGANYGYTF. Here the CDR3 DNA reads TGTGCCACCAGCAGAGAGAGATTTACAGGGGGCGCTAACTATGGCTACACCTTC.

J is TRBJ2-1 and V is TRBV20-1; TRBD2 matches 13 bases. Trimming took 3 bases from V and 0 from J; bases not matched to a gene: 17. The length of the CDR3 is 21 residues. Germline values: CDR1 DFQATT, CDR2 SNEGSKA (reference sequence). DNA of the CDR3: TGCAGTGCTAGTCCCAAATCTCGACTAGCGGGAGGAGGTAGCTCCTACAATGAGCAGTTCTTC. Translation: CSASPKSRLAGGGSSYNEQFF.

This chain links TRBV24-1 with TRBJ2-3, with D perhaps matching TRBD2 (7 bases). CDR1 is KGHDR, CDR2 SFDVKD, per germline. CDR3 length equals 15 residues. The V gene lost 7 bases and the J gene lost 4 bases, with 17 bases spanning the gap. The CDR3 DNA follows: TGTGCCACCAGGCCCTCCTTAGGGGGGGCAGATACGCAGTATTTT. It yields the protein CATRPSLGGADTQYF.

The chain joins TRBV25-1 to TRBJ2-7; no definite D call. The germline V and J ends were trimmed by 3 bases and 1 base, with 10 bases remaining between them. Germline loops: CDR1 MGHDK, CDR2 SYGVNS. There are 14 residues in the CDR3. The CDR3 nucleotides are TGTGCCAGCAGTGATCCCGGACGGTCCTACGAGCAGTACTTC. Its protein product is CASSDPGRSYEQYF.

The genes are TRBV25-1 and TRBJ1-2, with TRBD1 matching 7 bases. Germline CDR1 is MGHDK and CDR2 is SYGVNS. The CDR3 extends over 15 amino acids. With 1 base clipped from V and 5 bases from J, the junction kept 7 bases outside the gene matches. DNA of the CDR3: TGTGCCAGCAGTGAATTAGGCAGGGGGGAGTATGGCTACACCTTC. It is translated as CASSELGRGEYGYTF.

The chain couples TRBV6-5 to TRBJ1-1, with a possible D match to TRBD1 (5 bases). The germline V gene has CDR1 MNHEY and CDR2 SVGAGI. The V gene lost 0 bases and the J gene lost 5 bases, with 10 bases spanning the gap. The CDR3 consists of 14 residues. This CDR3 is CASSYSSGRTEAFF. In DNA, the CDR3 is TGTGCCAGCAGTTACTCGTCAGGGAGAACTGAAGCTTTCTTT.

The chain links TRBV5-1 to TRBJ1-2, with a tentative D call TRBD1 (5 bases). Germline V gene data show CDR1 as SGHRS and CDR2 as YFSETQ. The V gene lost 2 bases and the J gene lost 1 base, with 12 bases spanning the gap. The CDR3 is made up of 15 amino acids. This CDR3 is CASSFPGNDNYGYTF. DNA of the CDR3: TGCGCCAGCAGCTTCCCAGGGAACGATAACTATGGCTACACCTTC.

V gene TRBV5-1 combines with J gene TRBJ1-5; D uncertain. Germline lookup yields CDR1 SGHRS and CDR2 YFSETQ. CDR3 size: 13 residues. Between the trimmed V and J ends, which lost 5 bases and 1 base, there was a span of 7 bases. CDR3 sequence: CASRAESNQPQHF. The CDR3 bases are TGCGCCAGCAGAGCGGAAAGCAATCAGCCCCAGCATTTT.

V usage is TRBV6-2 or TRBV6-3 and J usage is TRBJ1-1, with TRBD1 matching 11 bases. The germline V gene encodes CDR1 MNHEY and CDR2 SVGEGT. The CDR3 covers 19 residues. With 2 bases clipped from V and 6 bases from J, the junction kept 17 bases outside the gene matches. The DNA for the CDR3 is TGTGCCAGCAGTTACGGGACAGGGGGTAATTCCTTCACGAGGGCTGAAGCTTTCTTT. Protein sequence: CASSYGTGGNSFTRAEAFF.

This clonotype was seen more than once but under ten times. The rearrangement links TRBV6-1 to TRBJ1-2, with a possible D match to TRBD1 (5 bases). Per the germline V gene, CDR1 is MNHNS and CDR2 is SASEGT. V was shortened by 1 base and J by 5 bases, with 8 bases between the two germline ends. This CDR3 contains 13 residues. CDR3 DNA sequence: TGTGCCAGCAGTGAAGGCGCAGGGTATGGCTACACCTTC. This translates into CASSEGAGYGYTF.

The rearrangement uses TRBV5-5 and TRBJ2-1, with D perhaps given as TRBD1 or TRBD2 (5 bases each). From germline, CDR1 is SGHKS and CDR2 YYEKEE (reference sequence). V lost 1 base, J lost 4 bases, and 12 bases lay in between. CDR3 size: 15 residues. Here the CDR3 reads CASSLWGNTYNEQFF. The CDR3 coding sequence is TGTGCCAGCAGCTTGTGGGGGAACACTTACAATGAGCAGTTCTTC. Based on the CDR3 plus reference TRBV5-5 and TRBJ2-1, the full variable domain is DAGVTQSPTHLIKTRGQQVTLRCSPISGHKSVSWYQQVLGQGPQFIFQYYEKEERGRGNFPDRFSARQFPNYSSELNVNALLLGDSALYLCASSLWGNTYNEQFFGPGTRLTVL.

The rearrangement uses TRBV2 and TRBJ2-5, with D possibly TRBD2 on 6 matching bases. V shed 3 bases and J shed 1 base, with 15 bases lying between them. The CDR3 runs to 16 residues. The germline gives CDR1 SNHLY, CDR2 FYNNEI. The CDR3 reads CASSDLGVGGQETQYF. DNA of the CDR3: TGTGCCAGCAGTGACCTAGGAGTGGGGGGCCAAGAGACCCAGTACTTC.

This chain connects TRBV29-1 to TRBJ2-3; D is possibly TRBD1 or TRBD2 (5 bases each). V was pared by 3 bases and J by 1 base, with 11 bases between. The V gene's germline CDR1 is SQVTM and CDR2 ANQGSEA. The CDR3 runs 14 residues. CDR3 in amino acids: CSVERQGGTDTQYF. DNA of the CDR3: TGCAGCGTTGAGAGGCAGGGAGGCACAGATACGCAGTATTTT.

V usage is TRBV10-3 and J usage is TRBJ2-3; weak D call: TRBD1 (6 bases). Germline lookup yields CDR1 ENHRY and CDR2 SYGVKD. V was shortened by 2 bases and J by 2 bases, with 11 bases between the two germline ends. The CDR3 is 15 amino acids. The CDR3 DNA reads TGTGCCATCAGTGAGCTTAGGACAGCCACAGATACGCAGTATTTT. As protein: CAISELRTATDTQYF.

The V and J genes are TRBV12-3 or TRBV12-4 and TRBJ1-2; 10 positions match TRBD1. The ends lost 5 bases at V and 1 base at J; junction bases unmatched: 4. The CDR3 contains 15 residues. The CDR3 sequence is CASSLRTGGNYGYTF. The CDR3 DNA reads TGTGCCAGCAGTCTTAGGACAGGGGGTAACTATGGCTACACCTTC.

There are a few counts of this clonotype. The genes are TRBV20-1 and TRBJ2-3, with 7 nucleotides matching TRBD1. The trim removed 5 bases at V and 0 bases at J, leaving 8 bases unmatched. CDR1 and CDR2 from the germline V gene are DFQATT and SNEGSKA (reference sequence). The CDR3 spans 15 residues. In DNA, the CDR3 is TGCAGTGCTCCCTACGACAGGGCGAGCACAGATACGCAGTATTTT. Protein product: CSAPYDRASTDTQYF.

The chain uses TRBV7-9 and TRBJ1-3; D may be TRBD1 (5 bases). Germline CDR1 and CDR2: SEHNR and FQNEAQ (reference sequence). V was trimmed by 5 bases and J by 7 bases, leaving 15 bases between them. The CDR3 sequence is 14 residues long. Here the CDR3 DNA reads TGTGCCAGCAGCGTAGATCCAGGGACGAACACCATATATTTT. It translates to CASSVDPGTNTIYF.